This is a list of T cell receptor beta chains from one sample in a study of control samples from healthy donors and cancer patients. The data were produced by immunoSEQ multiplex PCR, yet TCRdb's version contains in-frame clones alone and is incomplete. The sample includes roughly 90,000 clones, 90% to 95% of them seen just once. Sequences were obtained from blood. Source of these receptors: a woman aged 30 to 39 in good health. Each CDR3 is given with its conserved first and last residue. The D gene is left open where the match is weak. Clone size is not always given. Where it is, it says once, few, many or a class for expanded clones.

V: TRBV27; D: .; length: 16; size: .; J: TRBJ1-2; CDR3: CASRPTLDRLNYGYTF; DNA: TGTGCCAGCAGGCCCACCCTAGACAGACTTAACTATGGCTACACCTTC
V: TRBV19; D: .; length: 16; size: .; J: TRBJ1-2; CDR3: CASSPPAGLNGGGYTF; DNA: TGTGCCAGTAGTCCCCCCGCGGGGCTGAACGGGGGTGGCTACACCTTC
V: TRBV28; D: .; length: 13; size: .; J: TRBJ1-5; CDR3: CATNRDTHQPQHF; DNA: TGTGCCACAAACCGGGACACACATCAGCCCCAGCATTTT
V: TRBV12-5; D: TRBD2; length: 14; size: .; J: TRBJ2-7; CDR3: CATEGEGPYYEQYF; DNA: TGTGCTACCGAAGGGGAGGGGCCCTACTACGAGCAGTACTTC
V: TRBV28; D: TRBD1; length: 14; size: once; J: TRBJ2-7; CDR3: CASSSGTGAYEQYF; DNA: TGTGCCAGCAGTTCCGGGACAGGGGCCTACGAGCAGTACTTC
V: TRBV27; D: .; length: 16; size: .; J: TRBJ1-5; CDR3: CASSTLGGLGNQPQHF; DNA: TGTGCCAGCAGTACCCTGGGGGGGTTAGGCAATCAGCCCCAGCATTTT
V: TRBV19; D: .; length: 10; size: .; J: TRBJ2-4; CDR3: CASEGSVQYF; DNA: TGTGCCAGTGAGGGGAGCGTTCAGTACTTC
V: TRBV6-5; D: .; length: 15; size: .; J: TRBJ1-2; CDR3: CASSYSLDRFYGYTF; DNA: TGTGCCAGCAGTTACTCTCTCGACAGGTTCTATGGCTACACCTTC
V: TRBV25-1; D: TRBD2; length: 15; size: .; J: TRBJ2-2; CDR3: CASRVAGGNTGELFF; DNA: TGTGCCAGCAGAGTAGCGGGGGGGAACACCGGGGAGCTGTTTTTT
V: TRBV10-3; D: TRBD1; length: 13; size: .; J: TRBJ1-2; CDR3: CAISESTGLGYTF; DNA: TGTGCCATCAGTGAGTCGACAGGGCTTGGCTACACCTTC
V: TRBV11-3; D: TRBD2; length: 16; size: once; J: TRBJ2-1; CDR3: CASSSLAERSYNEQFF; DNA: TGTGCCAGCAGCTCGCTAGCGGAGCGCTCCTACAATGAGCAGTTCTTC
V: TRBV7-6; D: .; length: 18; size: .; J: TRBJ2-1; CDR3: CASSLSSGQYSSYNEQFF; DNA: TGTGCCAGCAGCTTAAGTTCAGGGCAATACAGCTCCTACAATGAGCAGTTCTTC
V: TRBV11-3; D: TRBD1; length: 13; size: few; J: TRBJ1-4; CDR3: CASSRDRGEKLFF; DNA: TGTGCCAGCAGTCGTGACAGGGGGGAAAAACTGTTTTTT
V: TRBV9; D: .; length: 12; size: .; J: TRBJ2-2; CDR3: CASSVRTGELFF; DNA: TGTGCCAGCAGCGTGCGTACCGGGGAGCTGTTTTTT
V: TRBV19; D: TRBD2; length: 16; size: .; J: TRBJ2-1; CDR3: CASSWTSGRSYNEQFF; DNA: TGTGCCAGTAGTTGGACTAGCGGGAGGTCCTACAATGAGCAGTTCTTC
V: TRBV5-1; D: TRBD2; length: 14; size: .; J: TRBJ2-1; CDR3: CASSLLAGENEQFF; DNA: TGCGCCAGCAGCTTGTTAGCGGGAGAGAATGAGCAGTTCTTC
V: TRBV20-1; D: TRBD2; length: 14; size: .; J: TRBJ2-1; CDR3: CSASSGRVNNEQFF; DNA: TGCAGTGCTAGTTCGGGGAGGGTTAACAATGAGCAGTTCTTC
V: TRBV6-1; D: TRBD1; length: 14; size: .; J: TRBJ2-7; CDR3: CASSPQGVAYEQYF; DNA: TGTGCCAGCAGTCCGCAGGGGGTTGCCTACGAGCAGTACTTC
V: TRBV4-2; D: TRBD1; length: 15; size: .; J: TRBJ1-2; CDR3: CASSHPNDRANGYTF; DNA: TGTGCCAGCAGCCATCCTAATGACAGGGCAAACGGCTACACCTTC
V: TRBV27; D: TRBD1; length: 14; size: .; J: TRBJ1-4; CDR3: CASSTWGQNEKLFF; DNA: TGTGCCAGCAGTACGTGGGGACAGAATGAAAAACTGTTTTTT
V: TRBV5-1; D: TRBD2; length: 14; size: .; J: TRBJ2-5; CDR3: CASRITSVQETQYF; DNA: TGCGCCAGCAGGATCACTAGCGTGCAAGAGACCCAGTACTTC
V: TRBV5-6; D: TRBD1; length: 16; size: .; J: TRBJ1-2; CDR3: CASSLRTGRLPYGYTF; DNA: TGTGCCAGCAGCCTAAGGACAGGGCGGCTTCCCTATGGCTACACCTTC
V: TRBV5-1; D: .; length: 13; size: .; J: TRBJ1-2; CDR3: CASSAGGPYGYTF; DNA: TGCGCCAGCAGCGCCGGAGGGCCATATGGCTACACCTTC
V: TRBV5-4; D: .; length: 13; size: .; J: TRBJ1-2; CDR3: CASSLVGGEFYTF; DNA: TGTGCCAGCAGCTTGGTGGGGGGAGAGTTCTACACCTTC
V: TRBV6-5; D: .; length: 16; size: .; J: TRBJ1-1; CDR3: CASSYQSLSGSTEAFF; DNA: TGTGCCAGCAGTTACCAGTCACTTTCCGGCAGCACTGAAGCTTTCTTT
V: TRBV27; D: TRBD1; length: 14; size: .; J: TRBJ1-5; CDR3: CASSRDSNNQPQHF; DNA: TGTGCCAGCAGTAGGGACAGTAACAATCAGCCCCAGCATTTT
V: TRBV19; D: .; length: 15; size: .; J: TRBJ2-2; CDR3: CASSPSGPYTGELFF; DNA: TGTGCCAGTAGTCCGTCGGGACCATACACCGGGGAGCTGTTTTTT
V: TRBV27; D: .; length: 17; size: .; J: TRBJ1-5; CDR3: CASSPRAFGTSNQPQHF; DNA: TGTGCCAGCAGTCCAAGGGCCTTCGGGACGAGCAATCAGCCCCAGCATTTT
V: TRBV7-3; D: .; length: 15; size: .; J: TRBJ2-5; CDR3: CASSPYHGEGWTQYF; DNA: TGTGCCAGCAGCCCCTACCACGGAGAGGGTTGGACCCAGTACTTC
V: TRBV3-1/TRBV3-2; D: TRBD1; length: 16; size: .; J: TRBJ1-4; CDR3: CAGRQNLGQGNEKLFF; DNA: TGTGCCGGCAGGCAAAATTTAGGACAGGGGAATGAAAAACTGTTTTTT
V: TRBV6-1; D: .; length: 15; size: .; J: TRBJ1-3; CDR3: CASSEWSVSGNTIYF; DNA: TGTGCCAGCAGTGAATGGAGCGTCTCTGGAAACACCATATATTTT
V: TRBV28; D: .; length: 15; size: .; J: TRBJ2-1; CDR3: CASSFRDTAYNEQFF; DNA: TGTGCCAGCAGTTTCCGGGACACTGCCTACAATGAGCAGTTCTTC
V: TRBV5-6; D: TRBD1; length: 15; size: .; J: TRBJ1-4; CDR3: CASRPGTGVFEKLFF; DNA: TGTGCCAGCAGACCCGGGACAGGGGTTTTTGAAAAACTGTTTTTT
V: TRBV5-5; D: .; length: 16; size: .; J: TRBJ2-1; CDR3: CASSWGDFRLGNEQFF; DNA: TGTGCCAGCAGCTGGGGGGACTTCCGCCTTGGAAATGAGCAGTTCTTC
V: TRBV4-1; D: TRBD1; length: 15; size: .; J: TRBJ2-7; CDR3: CASSRTGTGRHEQYF; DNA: TGCGCCAGCAGCCGAACCGGGACAGGGCGCCACGAGCAGTACTTC
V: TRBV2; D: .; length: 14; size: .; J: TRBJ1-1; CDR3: CASSRDPVGAEAFF; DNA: TGTGCCAGCAGTAGAGATCCGGTAGGCGCTGAAGCTTTCTTT
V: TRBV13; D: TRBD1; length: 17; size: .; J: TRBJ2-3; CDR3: CASSSRIGTGMGNTQYF; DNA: TGTGCCAGCAGCTCCCGTATCGGGACAGGGATGGGGAATACGCAGTATTTT
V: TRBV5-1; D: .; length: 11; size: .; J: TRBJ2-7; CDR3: CASSLDYEQYF; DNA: TGCGCCAGCAGCTTGGACTACGAGCAGTACTTC
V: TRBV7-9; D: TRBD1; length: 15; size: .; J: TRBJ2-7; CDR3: CASSAGTGSSYEQYF; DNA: TGTGCCAGCAGCGCCGGGACAGGGAGCTCCTACGAGCAGTACTTC
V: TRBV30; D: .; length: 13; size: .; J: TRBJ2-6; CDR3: CAGTYSGANVLTF; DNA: TGTGCCGGGACTTACTCTGGGGCCAACGTCCTGACTTTC
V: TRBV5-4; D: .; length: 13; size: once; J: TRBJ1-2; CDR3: CASSLDVMEDYTF; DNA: TGTGCCAGCAGCTTGGACGTAATGGAGGACTACACCTTC
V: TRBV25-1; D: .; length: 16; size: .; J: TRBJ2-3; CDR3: CASSEYARGLGDTQYF; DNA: TGTGCCAGCAGTGAATACGCTAGGGGACTCGGAGATACGCAGTATTTT
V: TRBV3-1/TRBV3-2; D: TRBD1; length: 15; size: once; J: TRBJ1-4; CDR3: CASSQLGQANEKLFF; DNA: TGTGCCAGCAGCCAACTTGGACAGGCCAATGAAAAACTGTTTTTT
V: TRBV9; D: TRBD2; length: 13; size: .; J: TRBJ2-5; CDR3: CASSTSGQETQYF; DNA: TGTGCCAGCTCAACTAGCGGCCAAGAGACCCAGTACTTC
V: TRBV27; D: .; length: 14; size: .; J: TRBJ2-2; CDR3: CASSTDRNTGELFF; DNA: TGTGCCAGCAGTACCGACAGGAACACCGGGGAGCTGTTTTTT
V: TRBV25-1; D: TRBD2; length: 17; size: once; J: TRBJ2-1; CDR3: CASSGGLAGGRYNEQFF; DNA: TGTGCCAGCAGTGGGGGCCTCGCGGGAGGGCGGTACAATGAGCAGTTCTTC
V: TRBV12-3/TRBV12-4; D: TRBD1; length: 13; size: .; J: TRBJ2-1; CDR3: CASRPRDREKQFF; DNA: TGTGCCAGCAGACCACGGGACAGGGAGAAGCAGTTCTTC
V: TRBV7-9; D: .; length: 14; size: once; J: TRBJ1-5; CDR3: CASSLGDSNQPQHF; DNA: TGTGCCAGCAGCTTAGGGGACAGCAATCAGCCCCAGCATTTT
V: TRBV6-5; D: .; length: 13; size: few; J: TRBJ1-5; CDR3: CASSRNSNQPQHF; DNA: TGTGCCAGCAGTCGGAATAGCAATCAGCCCCAGCATTTT
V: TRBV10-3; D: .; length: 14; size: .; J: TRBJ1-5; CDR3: CAISGEDSNQPQHF; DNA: TGTGCCATCAGTGGCGAGGATAGCAATCAGCCCCAGCATTTT
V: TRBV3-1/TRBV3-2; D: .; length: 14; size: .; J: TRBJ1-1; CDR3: CASSQGLRYTEAFF; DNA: TGTGCCAGCAGCCAAGGACTCCGCTACACTGAAGCTTTCTTT
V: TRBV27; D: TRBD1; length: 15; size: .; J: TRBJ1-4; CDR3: CASRGTGEGYEKLFF; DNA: TGTGCCAGCAGGGGGACAGGGGAGGGGTATGAAAAACTGTTTTTT
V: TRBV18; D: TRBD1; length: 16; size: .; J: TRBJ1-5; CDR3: CASSPSQGASNQPQHF; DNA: TGTGCCAGCTCACCGAGTCAGGGGGCTAGCAATCAGCCCCAGCATTTT
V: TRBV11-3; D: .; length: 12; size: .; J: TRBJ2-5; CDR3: CASSPIIGVKYF; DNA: TGTGCCAGCAGTCCCATTATTGGAGTCAAGTACTTC
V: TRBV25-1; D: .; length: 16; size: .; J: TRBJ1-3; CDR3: CASSDPPGLSGNTIYF; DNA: TGTGCCAGCAGTGATCCCCCGGGGCTCTCTGGAAACACCATATATTTT
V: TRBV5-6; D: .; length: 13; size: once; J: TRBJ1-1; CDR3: CASSPVGAGKAFF; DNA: TGTGCCAGCAGCCCGGTGGGAGCGGGGAAAGCTTTCTTT
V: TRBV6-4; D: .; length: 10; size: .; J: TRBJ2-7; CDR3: CASDSYEQYF; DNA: TGTGCCAGTGACAGCTACGAGCAGTACTTC